This TCR beta chain was sequenced for a study of cytomegalovirus exposure and HLA in healthy donors. PCR involved 60 Vbeta and 13 Jbeta primers. The repertoire was sequenced with immunoSEQ multiplex PCR; TCRdb's copy has only in-frame clones and lacks some. The sample lists 100,000 to 150,000 clones; roughly a sixth were seen once. The trim removed 5 bases at V and 8 bases at J, leaving 7 bases unmatched. The germline V gene has CDR1 MNHEY and CDR2 SVGAGI. This CDR3 is built from 14 residues. The V and J genes are TRBV6-5 and TRBJ2-4; 9 nucleotides agree with TRBD2. The sequenced sample was PBMCs. The source is a female donor in good health and CMV-seropositive. The CDR3 bases are TGTGCCAGCAGTCGAGCGGGAGGAGGGGACATTCAGTACTTC. Encoded protein: CASSRAGGGDIQYF.